This T cell receptor (beta chain) comes out of a study of neoadjuvant anti-PD-1 for oral cavity cancer. At the level of the study: Around day 43, patients without progression received a fourth nivolumab dose before surgery.

Measured with immunoSEQ multiplex PCR; TCRdb has only the in-frame clones, and not every one. The table lists some 14,000 clones, 60% to 75% of them singletons. Germline V gene lookup returns CDR1 SEHNR and CDR2 FQNEAQ (reference sequence). This CDR3 comprises 13 residues. Trimming shortened V by 5 bases and J by 6 bases, and 12 bases separated the two germline ends. Time point of the sample: after neoadjuvant nivolumab, at surgical resection. The patients had HPV-negative, locally advanced oral cavity squamous cell carcinoma. Analysis of PBMCs was direct, with no culture step. The rearrangement joins TRBV7-9 to TRBJ2-3; D is undetermined. The receptor comes from a person aged 40 to 85 with oral cavity squamous cell carcinoma. The sample consisted of PBMCs, taken after nivolumab (anti-PD-1) treatment. CDR3 amino acids: CASSPSLGDTQYF. The CDR3 coding sequence is TGTGCCAGCAGCCCCTCCTTGGGGGATACGCAGTATTTT. Full variable domain (outside the CDR3, taken from reference TRBV7-9 and TRBJ2-3): DTGVSQNPRHKITKRGQNVTFRCDPISEHNRLYWYRQTLGQGPEFLTYFQNEAQLEKSRLLSDRFSAERPKGSFSTLEIQRTEQGDSAMYLCASSPSLGDTQYFGPGTRLTVL.